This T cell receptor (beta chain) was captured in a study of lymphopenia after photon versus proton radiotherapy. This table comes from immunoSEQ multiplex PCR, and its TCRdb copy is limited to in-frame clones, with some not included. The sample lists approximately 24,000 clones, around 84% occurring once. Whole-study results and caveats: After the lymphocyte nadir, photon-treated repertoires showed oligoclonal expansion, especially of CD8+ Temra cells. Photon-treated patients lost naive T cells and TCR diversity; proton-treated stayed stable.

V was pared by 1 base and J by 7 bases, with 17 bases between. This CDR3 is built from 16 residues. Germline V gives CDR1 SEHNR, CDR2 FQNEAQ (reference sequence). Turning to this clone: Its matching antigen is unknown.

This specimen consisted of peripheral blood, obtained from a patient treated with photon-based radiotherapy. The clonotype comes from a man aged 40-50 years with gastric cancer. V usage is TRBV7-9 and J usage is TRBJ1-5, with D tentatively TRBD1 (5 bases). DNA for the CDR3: TGTGCCAGCAGCTTAGTAGGCGGGGGGTCGTGGCAGCCCCAGCATTTT. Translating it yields CASSLVGGGSWQPQHF.